The 23 T cell receptor beta chains below were found in one sample sequenced in a study of CD8 T cells in ankylosing spondylitis (dated by TCRdb to about 2017). Libraries were constructed by 5' RACE. The run used an Illumina HiSeq 2500. The public reads were quality trimmed at Q25 with fastp and then assembled into clones with MiXCR by TCRdb, keeping productive beta chains. Rows merge per CDR3 protein into single entries with the most common DNA and genes. The sample profile shows some 180,000 distinct CDR3 sequences; around a sixth of them were found once. The biggest ten clones account for 4.3% of the sample. The sequencing sample was made of blood, either unsorted or a sorted T cell fraction (not recorded which). The origin of the receptors is a male donor aged 5 to 29 with ankylosing spondylitis or in good health (not recorded which). Donor details come from another sample of the same person, matched by shared clones.

This clonotype was detected many times. The chain joins TRBV10-3 to TRBJ2-2, with D possibly called TRBD1 or TRBD2 (5 bases each). From germline, CDR1 is ENHRY and CDR2 SYGVKD. The CDR3 runs to 13 residues. The CDR3 loop is CANTGTLAGELFF. The CDR3 DNA reads TGTGCTAATACCGGGACCCTCGCCGGGGAGCTGTTTTTT.

In its sample, this clonotype was seen many times. This chain links TRBV7-3 with TRBJ2-7, with 7 nucleotides matching TRBD1. Germline trimming cut 5 bases from V and 2 bases from J; bases unmatched to any gene: 9. Germline loops: CDR1 SGHTA, CDR2 FQGTGA. This CDR3 is 15 amino acids long. CDR3 sequence reads: CASSARQGVPYEQYF. CDR3 DNA sequence: TGTGCCAGCAGCGCCCGACAGGGAGTACCCTACGAGCAGTACTTC.

V and J are TRBV7-8 and TRBJ1-1; D is perhaps TRBD1 (5 bases). The CDR3 is made up of 16 amino acids. Germline CDR1 reads SGHVS; CDR2 reads FQNEAQ. Trimming removed 7 bases from V and 4 bases from J, with 22 bases in between. The CDR3, as DNA: TGTGCCAGCAACGCTGAAACCAGGCAGGGAGCCACTGAAGCTTTCTTT. The encoded protein is CASNAETRQGATEAFF.

This clonotype appeared many times. This chain joins TRBV2 and TRBJ2-5; D may be TRBD2 (6 bases). CDR3 length: 15 residues. Trimming took 8 bases from V and 4 from J, leaving 20 bases between them. CDR1 and CDR2 from the germline V gene are SNHLY and FYNNEI. The CDR3 DNA follows: TGTGCCAGCGCCCTAAGCTTTGTGGGACTAGAGACCCAGTACTTC. Amino acid sequence: CASALSFVGLETQYF.

The chain recombines TRBV20-1 with TRBJ2-3; D is perhaps TRBD1 or TRBD2 (6 bases each). Germline V gene lookup returns CDR1 DFQATT and CDR2 SNEGSKA (reference sequence). The CDR3 covers 14 residues. Trimming removed 2 bases from V and 6 bases from J, with 15 bases in between. CDR3 region: CSARTGSGGDTQYF. For the CDR3, the DNA is TGCAGTGCTAGAACAGGTTCCGGGGGCGATACGCAGTATTTT.

This clonotype was seen ten or more times. The chain combines TRBV9 with TRBJ1-5; D ambiguous. The CDR3 runs 13 residues. CDR1 and CDR2 from the germline V gene are SGDLS and YYNGEE. V was pared by 4 bases and J by 0 bases, with 5 bases between. The CDR3 sequence: CASSPTSNQPQHF. For the CDR3, the DNA is TGTGCCAGCAGCCCTACTAGCAATCAGCCCCAGCATTTT.

The chain links TRBV10-3 to TRBJ1-5; D possibly corresponds to TRBD1 (6 bases). This CDR3 is built from 14 residues. Trimming took off 2 bases at V and 5 bases at J, with 10 bases between the two ends. The V gene's germline CDR1 is ENHRY and CDR2 SYGVKD. The CDR3 protein is CAISEAGDDQPQHF. The DNA of the CDR3 is TGTGCCATCAGTGAGGCAGGGGACGATCAGCCCCAGCATTTT.

In this sample, this clonotype turned up many times. The chain uses TRBV4-3 and TRBJ1-4; maybe TRBD1 (6 bases). Germline V gene sequence: CDR1 LGHNA, CDR2 YSLEER. The CDR3 is 15 amino acids. V was cut by 1 base and J by 8 bases, with 14 bases left in between. CDR3 protein: CASSQAVGQGEKLFF. The CDR3 bases are TGCGCCAGCAGCCAAGCGGTGGGGCAGGGGGAAAAACTGTTTTTT.

This clonotype came up many times. The V and J genes are TRBV4-1 and TRBJ2-4; the D gene is possibly TRBD1 (6 bases). The CDR3 contains 16 residues. The V and J ends lost 5 bases and 0 bases respectively, with 14 bases between them. Per germline, CDR1 MGHRA and CDR2 YSYEKL. CDR3 sequence reads: CASSGTGKLAKNIQYF. Here the CDR3 DNA reads TGCGCCAGCAGCGGAACAGGGAAACTAGCCAAAAACATTCAGTACTTC.

This clonotype was seen ten or more times. The V call is TRBV5-1, the J call TRBJ2-3; D is undetermined. The length of the CDR3 is 14 residues. CDR1 is SGHRS, CDR2 YFSETQ, per germline. The V end lost 1 base, the J end lost 6 bases, and 12 bases lay between the germline ends. The CDR3 coding sequence is TGCGCCAGCAGCTTGCCGCTGATGGGGGATACGCAGTATTTT. Its translation is CASSLPLMGDTQYF.

There are many counts of this clonotype. This rearrangement joins TRBV7-2 to TRBJ2-5; perhaps D is TRBD1 or TRBD2 (6 bases each). Germline CDR1 and CDR2: SGHTA and FQGNSA. There are 12 residues in the CDR3. V lost 5 bases and J 14 bases, leaving 18 bases between the germline ends. CDR3 sequence (DNA): TGTGCCAGCAGCGTCCCGCCCGGGGGCCTCTACTTC. Its protein product is CASSVPPGGLYF.

In its sample, this clonotype was seen many times. V and J are TRBV5-5 and TRBJ2-1, with D uncertain. Germline CDR1 SGHKS, CDR2 YYEKEE (reference sequence). The length of the CDR3 is 14 residues. V was pared by 0 bases and J by 6 bases, with 10 bases between. CDR3 loop: CASSLAGRRNEQFF. CDR3 bases: TGTGCCAGCAGCTTGGCGGGCCGACGCAATGAGCAGTTCTTC.

This clonotype was found a few times. Written as DNA, the CDR3 is TGTGCCAGCAGCCAAGGGGTGGGGGACAGTCCCTACGAGCAGTACTTC. It is translated as CASSQGVGDSPYEQYF. The chain combines TRBV4-2 with TRBJ2-7, with 7 bases that match TRBD1. Looked up from germline, CDR1 is LGHNA and CDR2 is YNFKEQ. V lost 1 base to trimming and J lost 2 bases; unmatched junction nucleotides: 8. CDR3 length: 16 amino acids.

The chain is built from TRBV7-9 and TRBJ2-2; a weak D match, TRBD2 (6 bases). Germline V gives CDR1 SEHNR, CDR2 FQNEAQ (reference sequence). This CDR3 has 15 amino acids. Trimming pared 1 base from V and 5 bases from J, leaving 11 bases between. CDR3 DNA sequence: TGTGCCAGCAGCTTAGAGGGAGGTCGGACCGGGGAGCTGTTTTTT. The encoded protein is CASSLEGGRTGELFF.

This clonotype has ten or more counts. This chain links TRBV18 with TRBJ2-3; D call uncertain. Germline assignment: CDR1 KGHSH and CDR2 LQKENI. The CDR3 contains 14 residues. V lost 6 bases, J lost 7 bases, and 17 bases lay in between. The CDR3 region has the DNA TGTGCCAGCTCTCCGGGCGAGACGCGGTATACGCAGTATTTT. This sequence encodes CASSPGETRYTQYF.

This clonotype was seen at least ten times. The chain couples TRBV20-1 to TRBJ2-7; TRBD1 matches 9 bases. V trimming: 2 bases; J trimming: 2 bases; junction bases outside the gene matches: 7. Germline V gene lookup returns CDR1 DFQATT and CDR2 SNEGSKA (reference sequence). CDR3 length: 15 amino acids. DNA of the CDR3: TGCAGTGCTAGAAACCGACAGGGGGTGACCTACGAGCAGTACTTC. Encoded protein: CSARNRQGVTYEQYF.

This clonotype has a count of ten or more. The gene calls are TRBV10-3 and TRBJ1-5; D is undetermined. The germline CDR1 and CDR2 sequences are ENHRY and SYGVKD. Trimming took 0 bases from V and 5 from J, leaving 11 bases between them. This CDR3 contains 15 residues. The CDR3 here is CAISESQGGDQPQHF. Here the CDR3 DNA reads TGTGCCATCAGTGAGTCTCAAGGTGGGGATCAGCCCCAGCATTTT.

This clonotype was observed many times. The J gene is TRBJ2-5, the V gene TRBV5-1; TRBD2 might be the D (5 bases). The germline gives CDR1 SGHRS, CDR2 YFSETQ. The V gene lost 0 bases and the J gene lost 0 bases, with 6 bases spanning the gap. This CDR3 spans 14 amino acids. This CDR3 reads CASSLGGDQETQYF. In DNA, the CDR3 is TGCGCCAGCAGCTTGGGGGGAGACCAAGAGACCCAGTACTTC.

This clonotype was detected many times. The chain joins TRBV10-3 to TRBJ2-5; D is undetermined. The V end was cut by 0 bases, the J end by 0 bases, with 2 bases between. CDR1 is ENHRY, CDR2 SYGVKD, per germline. This CDR3 is built from 13 residues. In DNA form, the CDR3 reads TGTGCCATCAGTGAGTCCCACCAAGAGACCCAGTACTTC. Amino acid sequence: CAISESHQETQYF.

This clonotype was observed at least ten times. CDR3 in amino acids: CAWSTRDMANQPQHF. CDR3 sequence (DNA): TGTGCCTGGAGTACCAGGGATATGGCCAATCAGCCCCAGCATTTT. The chain recombines TRBV30 with TRBJ1-5, with D possibly being TRBD1 (5 bases). CDR3 length: 15 amino acids. Germline CDR1 is GTSNPN and CDR2 is SVGIG (reference sequence). V lost 2 bases and J lost 3, with 14 bases in between.

Ten or more counts support this clonotype. This chain connects TRBV20-1 to TRBJ1-1; D might be TRBD1 (5 bases). With 2 bases removed from V and 1 base from J, the gap between germline ends came to 14 bases. The CDR3 length is 15 residues. Germline CDR1 and CDR2: DFQATT and SNEGSKA (reference sequence). Written as DNA, the CDR3 is TGCAGTGCTAGACCAGCGGGACTACCGAACACTGAAGCTTTCTTT. The encoded protein is CSARPAGLPNTEAFF.

This clonotype was seen ten or more times. The V and J genes are TRBV20-1 and TRBJ1-1; the D is unclear. The CDR3 extends over 11 amino acids. Trimming stripped 3 bases from V and 0 bases from J, with 2 bases between. Per the germline V gene, CDR1 is DFQATT and CDR2 is SNEGSKA (reference sequence). CDR3 loop: CSARLNTEAFF. The CDR3 DNA reads as TGCAGTGCTAGGTTGAACACTGAAGCTTTCTTT.

Many counts were recorded for this clonotype. This chain uses TRBV27 with TRBJ2-2, with TRBD1 as a possible D gene (5 bases). The CDR3 loop spans 11 amino acids. The V gene lost 11 bases and the J gene lost 7 bases, with 11 bases spanning the gap. The germline gives CDR1 MNHEY, CDR2 SMNVEV (reference sequence). The CDR3 reads CAAGYSGELFF. CDR3 sequence (DNA): TGTGCCGCAGGGTATAGCGGGGAGCTGTTTTTT.